Below are 10 T cell receptor beta chains sequenced from a single sample in a study of cytomegalovirus exposure and HLA in healthy donors (dated by TCRdb to about 2017). The library was built by means of the immunoSEQ multiplex PCR assay. For the multiplex PCR, a mixture combining 60 forward primers for TCR Vbeta segments and 13 reverse primers for TCR Jbeta segments was used. TCRdb obtained this table from immuneACCESS and retained in-frame rearrangements with V and J assigned. These tables miss some clones; where compared with another copy, unresolved V genes account for less than half of the shortfall, and the remainder is unexplained. This sample has approximately 150,000 clones in its table, and about 77% of those were observed once. Clones ranked in the top ten supply over 2.5% of the sample. Sequencing input: PBMCs. These TCRs come from a woman in her 40s in good health and CMV-seropositive.

This clone was observed once. The chain carries TRBV10-3 and TRBJ2-7, with a weak D call TRBD2 (5 bases). The CDR3 sequence is 14 residues long. Germline values: CDR1 ENHRY, CDR2 SYGVKD. With 0 bases removed from V and 6 bases from J, the gap between germline ends came to 12 bases. The CDR3 DNA sequence: TGTGCCATCAGTGAGTCTAACAGAGGGCTCGAGCAGTACTTC. Translation gives CAISESNRGLEQYF.

This sequence joins TRBV28 and TRBJ1-1; TRBD1 agrees at 8 bases. The CDR3 contains 14 residues. With 6 bases clipped from V and 2 bases from J, the junction kept 5 bases outside the gene matches. Germline V gene data show CDR1 as MDHEN and CDR2 as SYDVKM. The CDR3 here is CASRQQGVNTEAFF. CDR3 DNA sequence: TGTGCCAGCAGGCAACAGGGGGTCAACACTGAAGCTTTCTTT.

V usage is TRBV7-2 and J usage is TRBJ2-7; TRBD2 aligns across 10 bases. Trimming at V came to 1 base and at J to 1 base, leaving 1 base not matched to a gene. This CDR3 spans 15 amino acids. Germline V CDR1 and CDR2: SGHTA, FQGNSA. CDR3 in DNA: TGTGCCAGCAGCTTAGGACTAGCGGGTTCCTACGAGCAGTACTTC. This translates into CASSLGLAGSYEQYF. The entire variable domain, with the rest obtained from reference TRBV7-2 and TRBJ2-7, is as follows: GAGVSQSPSNKVTEKGKDVELRCDPISGHTALYWYRQSLGQGLEFLIYFQGNSAPDKSGLPSDRFSAERTGGSVSTLTIQRTQQEDSAVYLCASSLGLAGSYEQYFGPGTRLTVT.

This clone was seen just once. V is TRBV27 and J is TRBJ1-4; no definite D call. Germline assignment: CDR1 MNHEY and CDR2 SMNVEV (reference sequence). This CDR3 comprises 14 residues. The V end lost 3 bases, the J end lost 4 bases, and 9 bases lay between the germline ends. The CDR3 sequence: CASSLRQHNEKLFF. CDR3 in DNA: TGTGCCAGCAGTTTGAGACAACATAATGAAAAACTGTTTTTT.

This sequence joins TRBV2 and TRBJ2-1; possible D gene TRBD2, 5 bases. This CDR3 region has 15 residues. V dropped 7 bases and J dropped 0 bases, with 13 bases sitting between them. CDR1 is SNHLY and CDR2 is FYNNEI in the germline V gene. Here the CDR3 DNA reads TGTGCCAGCACGAAGGACGGAGGCTCCTACAATGAGCAGTTCTTC. The encoded protein is CASTKDGGSYNEQFF.

This chain connects TRBV7-2 to TRBJ2-7; TRBD2 matches 11 bases. The ends lost 3 bases at V and 5 bases at J; junction bases unmatched: 9. The CDR3 has 16 residues. Germline assignment: CDR1 SGHTA and CDR2 FQGNSA. For the CDR3, the DNA is TGTGCCAGCAGCTTGCTTTTAGCGGGAGGGCCCCACGAGCAGTACTTC. Encoded protein: CASSLLLAGGPHEQYF. Looking up the rest from reference TRBV7-2 and TRBJ2-7 gives the full variable domain: GAGVSQSPSNKVTEKGKDVELRCDPISGHTALYWYRQSLGQGLEFLIYFQGNSAPDKSGLPSDRFSAERTGGSVSTLTIQRTQQEDSAVYLCASSLLLAGGPHEQYFGPGTRLTVT.

CDR3 in amino acids: CASSLRRDRVTEAFF. The CDR3 nucleotides read TGTGCCAGCAGCTTACGAAGGGACAGGGTCACTGAAGCTTTCTTT. The chain carries TRBV7-8 and TRBJ1-1, with 9 bases fitting TRBD1. CDR3 length: 15 amino acids. Germline V lookup: CDR1 SGHVS, CDR2 FQNEAQ. Trimming took 2 bases from V and 4 from J; bases not matched to a gene: 5. Using reference TRBV7-8 and TRBJ1-1 for the parts outside the CDR3, the full variable domain is GAGVSQSPRYKVAKRGQDVALRCDPISGHVSLFWYQQALGQGPEFLTYFQNEAQLDKSGLPSDRFFAERPEGSVSTLKIQRTQQEDSAVYLCASSLRRDRVTEAFFGQGTRLTVV.

This clone was counted between two and nine times. The chain combines TRBV5-1 with TRBJ2-1; D possibly corresponds to TRBD2 (6 bases). This CDR3 has 15 residues. Trimming pared 0 bases from V and 0 bases from J, leaving 7 bases between. Germline-derived CDR1 and CDR2 are SGHRS and YFSETQ. This CDR3 is CASSLDGSSYNEQFF. CDR3 coding DNA: TGCGCCAGCAGCTTGGACGGGAGCTCCTACAATGAGCAGTTCTTC.

V usage is TRBV30 and J usage is TRBJ2-7; D gene ambiguous. The CDR3 covers 16 residues. The V gene's germline CDR1 is GTSNPN and CDR2 SVGIG (reference sequence). V dropped 0 bases and J dropped 0 bases, with 15 bases sitting between them. CDR3: CAWSVSFDTSSYEQYF. CDR3 nucleotide sequence: TGTGCCTGGAGTGTATCTTTCGACACCAGCTCCTACGAGCAGTACTTC.

This clone was picked up a small number of times. V and J are TRBV7-2 and TRBJ2-7; 13 bases are a match to TRBD2. The ends lost 5 bases at V and 5 bases at J; junction bases unmatched: 9. Germline assignment: CDR1 SGHTA and CDR2 FQGNSA. The CDR3 is 16 residues long. CDR3 coding DNA: TGTGCCAGCAGCCCCGCGCGGACTAGCGGGAGTCACGAGCAGTACTTC. Translation: CASSPARTSGSHEQYF.